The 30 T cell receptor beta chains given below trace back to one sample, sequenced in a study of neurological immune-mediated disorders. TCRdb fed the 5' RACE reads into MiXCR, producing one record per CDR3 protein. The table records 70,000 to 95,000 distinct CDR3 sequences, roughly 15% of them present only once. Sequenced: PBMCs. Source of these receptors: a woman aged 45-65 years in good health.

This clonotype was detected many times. The CDR3 is CASSPDGGDQPQHF. The CDR3 DNA sequence: TGCGCCAGCAGCCCGGACGGGGGGGATCAGCCCCAGCATTTT. The chain is built from TRBV5-1 and TRBJ1-5; D might be TRBD1 (5 bases). The CDR3 covers 14 residues. Germline V gene sequence: CDR1 SGHRS, CDR2 YFSETQ. Trimming stripped 4 bases from V and 5 bases from J, with 13 bases between.

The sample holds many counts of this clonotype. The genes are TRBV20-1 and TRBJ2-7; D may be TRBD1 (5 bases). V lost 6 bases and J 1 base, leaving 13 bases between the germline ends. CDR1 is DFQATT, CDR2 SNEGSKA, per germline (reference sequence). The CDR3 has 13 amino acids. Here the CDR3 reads CSALRQSSYEQYF. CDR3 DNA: TGCAGTGCGCTGAGACAGTCATCCTACGAGCAGTACTTC.

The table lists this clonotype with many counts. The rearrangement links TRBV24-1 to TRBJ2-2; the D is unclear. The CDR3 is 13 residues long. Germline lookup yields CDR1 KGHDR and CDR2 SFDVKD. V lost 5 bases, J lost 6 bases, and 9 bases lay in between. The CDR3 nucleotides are TGTGCCACCAGTGGGGGATCCCCCGGGGAGCTGTTTTTT. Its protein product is CATSGGSPGELFF.

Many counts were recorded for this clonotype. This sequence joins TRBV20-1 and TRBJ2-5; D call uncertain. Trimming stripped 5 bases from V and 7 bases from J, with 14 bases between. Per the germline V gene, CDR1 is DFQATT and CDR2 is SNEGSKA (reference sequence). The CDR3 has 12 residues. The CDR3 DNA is TGCAGTGCTTCTGGACCAGACGGGACCCAGTACTTC. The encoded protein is CSASGPDGTQYF.

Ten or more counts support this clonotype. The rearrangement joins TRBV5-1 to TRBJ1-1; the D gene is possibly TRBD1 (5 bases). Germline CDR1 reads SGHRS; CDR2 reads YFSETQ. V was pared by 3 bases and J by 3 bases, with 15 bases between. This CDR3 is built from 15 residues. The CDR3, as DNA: TGCGCCAGCAGCTGGGGGGGAGGTCGGGACACTGAAGCTTTCTTT. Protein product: CASSWGGGRDTEAFF.

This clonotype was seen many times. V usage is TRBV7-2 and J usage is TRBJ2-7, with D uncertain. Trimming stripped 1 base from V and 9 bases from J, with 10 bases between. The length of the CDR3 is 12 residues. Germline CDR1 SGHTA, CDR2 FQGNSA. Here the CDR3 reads CASSLEKTRQYF. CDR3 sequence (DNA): TGTGCCAGCAGCTTAGAAAAAACGCGGCAGTACTTC.

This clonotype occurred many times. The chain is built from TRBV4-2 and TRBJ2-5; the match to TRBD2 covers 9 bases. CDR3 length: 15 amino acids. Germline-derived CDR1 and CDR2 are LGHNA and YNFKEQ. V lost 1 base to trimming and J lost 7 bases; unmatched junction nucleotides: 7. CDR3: CASSQVAGDLPTQYF. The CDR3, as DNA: TGTGCCAGCAGCCAAGTAGCGGGAGACCTCCCGACCCAGTACTTC.

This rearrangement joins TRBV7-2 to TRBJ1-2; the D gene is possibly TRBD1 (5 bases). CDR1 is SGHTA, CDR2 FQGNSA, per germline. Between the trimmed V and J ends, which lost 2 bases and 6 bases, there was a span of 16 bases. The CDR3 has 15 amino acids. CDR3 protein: CASSLSVGQGNGYTF. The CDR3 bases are TGTGCCAGCAGCTTAAGCGTTGGTCAGGGAAATGGCTACACCTTC.

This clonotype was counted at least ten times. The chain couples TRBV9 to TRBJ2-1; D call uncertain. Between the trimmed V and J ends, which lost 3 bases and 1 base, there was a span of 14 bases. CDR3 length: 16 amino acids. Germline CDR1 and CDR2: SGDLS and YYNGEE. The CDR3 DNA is TGTGCCAGCAGCGCCCCGGTGGGAAGGTCCTACAATGAGCAGTTCTTC. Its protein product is CASSAPVGRSYNEQFF.

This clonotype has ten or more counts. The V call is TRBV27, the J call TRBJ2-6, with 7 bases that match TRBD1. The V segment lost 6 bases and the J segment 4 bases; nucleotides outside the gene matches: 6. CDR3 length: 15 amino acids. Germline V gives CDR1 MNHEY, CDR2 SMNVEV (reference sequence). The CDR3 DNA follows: TGTGCCAGCAGCCTACAGGGGAGCGGGGCCAACGTCCTGACTTTC. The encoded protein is CASSLQGSGANVLTF. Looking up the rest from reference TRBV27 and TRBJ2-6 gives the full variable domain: EAQVTQNPRYLITVTGKKLTVTCSQNMNHEYMSWYRQDPGLGLRQIYYSMNVEVTDKGDVPEGYKVSRKEKRNFPLILESPSPNQTSLYFCASSLQGSGANVLTFGAGSRLTVL.

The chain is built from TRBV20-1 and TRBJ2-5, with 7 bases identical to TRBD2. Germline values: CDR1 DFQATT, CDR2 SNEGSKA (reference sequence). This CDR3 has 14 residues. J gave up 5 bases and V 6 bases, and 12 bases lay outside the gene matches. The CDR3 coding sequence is TGCAGTGCCCAATTCGACCGGACTAGGGAGACCCAGTACTTC. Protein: CSAQFDRTRETQYF.

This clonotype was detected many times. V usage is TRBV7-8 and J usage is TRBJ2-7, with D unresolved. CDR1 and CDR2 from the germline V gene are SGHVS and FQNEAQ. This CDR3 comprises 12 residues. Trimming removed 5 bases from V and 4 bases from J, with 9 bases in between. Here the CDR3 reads CASSLSRYEQYF. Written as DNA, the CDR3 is TGTGCCAGCAGCCTCAGTCGGTACGAGCAGTACTTC.

The CDR3 coding sequence is TGTGCCAGCGACAGGGCAACCTACAATGAGCAGTTCTTC. This encodes CASDRATYNEQFF. This chain joins TRBV2 and TRBJ2-1; 7 nucleotides align to TRBD1. Germline CDR1 SNHLY, CDR2 FYNNEI. V was pared by 8 bases and J by 2 bases, with 3 bases of the junction left unmatched. The CDR3 has 13 amino acids. The full variable domain, completed using reference TRBV2 and TRBJ2-1, is EPEVTQTPSHQVTQMGQEVILRCVPISNHLYFYWYRQILGQKVEFLVSFYNNEISEKSEIFDDQFSVERPDGSNFTLKIRSTKLEDSAMYFCASDRATYNEQFFGPGTRLTVL.

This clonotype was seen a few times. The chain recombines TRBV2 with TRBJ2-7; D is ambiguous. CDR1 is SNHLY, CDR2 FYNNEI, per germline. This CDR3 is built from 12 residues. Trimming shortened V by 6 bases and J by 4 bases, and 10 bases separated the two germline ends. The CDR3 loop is CASSSDRYEQYF. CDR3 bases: TGTGCCAGCAGCTCCGACCGGTACGAGCAGTACTTC.

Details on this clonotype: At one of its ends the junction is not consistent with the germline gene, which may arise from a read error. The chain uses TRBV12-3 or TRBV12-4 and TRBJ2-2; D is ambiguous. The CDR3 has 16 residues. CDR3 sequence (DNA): TGTTCCAGCAGCCGGATCAGAGGTAGGAACACCGGGGAGCTGTTTTTT. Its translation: CSSSRIRGRNTGELFF.

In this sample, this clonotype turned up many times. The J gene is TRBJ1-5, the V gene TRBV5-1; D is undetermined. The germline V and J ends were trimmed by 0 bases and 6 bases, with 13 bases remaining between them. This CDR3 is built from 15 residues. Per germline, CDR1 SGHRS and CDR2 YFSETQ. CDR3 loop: CASSLDGVASQPQHF. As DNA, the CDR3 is TGCGCCAGCAGCTTGGACGGGGTTGCAAGTCAGCCCCAGCATTTT.

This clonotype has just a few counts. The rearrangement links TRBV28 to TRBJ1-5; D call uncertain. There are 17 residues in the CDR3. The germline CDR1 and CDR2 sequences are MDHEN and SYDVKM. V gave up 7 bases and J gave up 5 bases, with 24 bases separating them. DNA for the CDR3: TGTGCCAGCACCTCTCCCGGGTCGCCAACCTTGGATCAGCCCCAGCATTTT. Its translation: CASTSPGSPTLDQPQHF.

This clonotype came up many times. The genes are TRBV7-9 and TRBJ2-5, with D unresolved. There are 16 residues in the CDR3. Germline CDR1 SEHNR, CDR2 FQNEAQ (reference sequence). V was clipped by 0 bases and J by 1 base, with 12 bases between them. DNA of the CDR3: TGTGCCAGCAGCTTAGCTGGGTTTGAGCTCCAAGAGACCCAGTACTTC. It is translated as CASSLAGFELQETQYF.

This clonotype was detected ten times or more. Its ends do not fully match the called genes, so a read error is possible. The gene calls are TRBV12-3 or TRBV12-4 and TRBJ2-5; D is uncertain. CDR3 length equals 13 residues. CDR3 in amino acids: CASSLGSQETQYF. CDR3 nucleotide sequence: TGCGCCAGCAGCTTGGGCAGCCAAGAGACCCAGTACTTC.

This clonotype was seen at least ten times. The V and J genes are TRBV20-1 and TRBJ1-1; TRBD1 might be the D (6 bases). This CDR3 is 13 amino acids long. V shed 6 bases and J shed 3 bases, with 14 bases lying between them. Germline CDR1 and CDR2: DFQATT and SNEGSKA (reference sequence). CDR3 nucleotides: TGCAGTGCAACCGACAGGAGGGACACTGAAGCTTTCTTT. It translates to CSATDRRDTEAFF.

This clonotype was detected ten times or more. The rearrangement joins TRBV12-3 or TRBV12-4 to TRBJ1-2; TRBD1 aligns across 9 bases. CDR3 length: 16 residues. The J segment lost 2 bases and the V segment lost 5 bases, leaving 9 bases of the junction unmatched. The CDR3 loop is CASSATGQGLNYGYTF. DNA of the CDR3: TGTGCCAGCAGTGCCACGGGACAGGGATTAAACTATGGCTACACCTTC.

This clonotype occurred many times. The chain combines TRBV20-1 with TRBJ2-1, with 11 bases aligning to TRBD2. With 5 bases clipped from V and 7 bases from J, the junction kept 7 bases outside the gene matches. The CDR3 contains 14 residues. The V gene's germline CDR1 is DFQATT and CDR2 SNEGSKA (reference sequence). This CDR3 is CSAEVAGGPNEQFF. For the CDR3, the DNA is TGCAGTGCTGAAGTAGCGGGAGGGCCTAATGAGCAGTTCTTC.

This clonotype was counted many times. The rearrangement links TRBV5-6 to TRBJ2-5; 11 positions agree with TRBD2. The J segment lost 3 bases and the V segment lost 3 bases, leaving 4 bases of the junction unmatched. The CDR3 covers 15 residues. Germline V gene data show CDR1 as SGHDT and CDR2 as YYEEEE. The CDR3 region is CASSSLAGVKETQYF. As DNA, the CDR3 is TGTGCCAGCAGCTCACTAGCGGGAGTAAAAGAGACCCAGTACTTC.

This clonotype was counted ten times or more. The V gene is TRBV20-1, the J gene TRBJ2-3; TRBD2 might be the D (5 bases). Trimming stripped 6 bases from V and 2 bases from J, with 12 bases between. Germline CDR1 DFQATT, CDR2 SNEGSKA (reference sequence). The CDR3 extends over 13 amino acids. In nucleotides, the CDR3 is TGCAGTGCAAAGCACGGGGTCACAGATACGCAGTATTTT. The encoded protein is CSAKHGVTDTQYF.

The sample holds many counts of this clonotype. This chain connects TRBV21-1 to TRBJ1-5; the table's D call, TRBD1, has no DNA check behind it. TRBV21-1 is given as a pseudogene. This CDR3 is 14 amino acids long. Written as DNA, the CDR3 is TGTGCCAGCAGCCACCGACAGGGGGTAAAGCCCCAGCATTTT. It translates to CASSHRQGVKPQHF.

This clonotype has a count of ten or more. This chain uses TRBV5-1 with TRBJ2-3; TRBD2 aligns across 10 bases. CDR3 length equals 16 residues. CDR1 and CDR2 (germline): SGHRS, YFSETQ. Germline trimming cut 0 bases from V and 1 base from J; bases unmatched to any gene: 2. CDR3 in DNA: TGCGCCAGCAGCTTGGGAGGACTAGCGGGCACAGATACGCAGTATTTT. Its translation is CASSLGGLAGTDTQYF.

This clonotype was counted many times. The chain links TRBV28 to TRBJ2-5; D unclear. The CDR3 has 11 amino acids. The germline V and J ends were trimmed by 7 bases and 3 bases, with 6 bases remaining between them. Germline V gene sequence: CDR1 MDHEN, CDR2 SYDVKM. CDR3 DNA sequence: TGTGCCAGCACCCTAGAAGAGACCCAGTACTTC. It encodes CASTLEETQYF.

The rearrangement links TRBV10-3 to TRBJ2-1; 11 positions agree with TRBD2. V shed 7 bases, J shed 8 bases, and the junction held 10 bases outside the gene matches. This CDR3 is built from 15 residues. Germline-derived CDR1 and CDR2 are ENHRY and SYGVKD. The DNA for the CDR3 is TGTGCCATCACCCAGACACTAGCGGGAGAAGATGAGCAGTTCTTC. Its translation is CAITQTLAGEDEQFF.

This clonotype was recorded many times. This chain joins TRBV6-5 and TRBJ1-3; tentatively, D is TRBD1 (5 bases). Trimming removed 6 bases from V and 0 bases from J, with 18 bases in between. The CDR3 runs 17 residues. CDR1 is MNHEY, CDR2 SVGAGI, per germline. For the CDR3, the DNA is TGTGCCAGCAGCCTGACCGCTGTCGGGGCCTCTGGAAACACCATATATTTT. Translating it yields CASSLTAVGASGNTIYF.

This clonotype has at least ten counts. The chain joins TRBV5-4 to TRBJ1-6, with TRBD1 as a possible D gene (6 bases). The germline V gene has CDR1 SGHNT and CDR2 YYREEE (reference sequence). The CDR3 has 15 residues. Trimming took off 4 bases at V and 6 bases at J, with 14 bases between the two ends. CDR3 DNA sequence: TGTGCCAGCAGCATTCCGACAGGAGTTAATTCACCCCTCCACTTT. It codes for CASSIPTGVNSPLHF. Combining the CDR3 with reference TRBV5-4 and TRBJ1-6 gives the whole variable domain ETGVTQSPTHLIKTRGQQVTLRCSSQSGHNTVSWYQQALGQGPQFIFQYYREEENGRGNFPPRFSGLQFPNYSSELNVNALELDDSALYLCASSIPTGVNSPLHFGNGTRLTVT.